This TCR beta chain was profiled in a study of cytotoxic CD8 clonotypes in ibrutinib-treated CLL (dated by TCRdb to the early 2020s). Background on the whole study: The cohort had over ten relapsed/refractory and 15 treatment-naive patients; roughly 18 were IGHV unmutated. Partial responses were observed in 24 patients and complete responses in 2; after a median follow-up of roughly 62 months, remission was maintained in around 14 patients and progression was observed in approximately 12. Samples at response were collected after a median of about 12 months of treatment, with a range of 6 to 36 months. An average of 255,043 productive templates and roughly 94,000 productive rearrangements was obtained per sample. Longitudinal samples were available for about 30% of the 86 trial participants. Cryopreserved peripheral blood mononuclear cells were collected at three points: before therapy, at response, and at either sustained remission or disease progression. Study-wide conclusions, independent of this receptor: Public clonotypes were found to be uncommon and were observed to contract or remain stable during treatment; the increase in clonality was shown to reflect expansion of private clonotypes at ibrutinib response. Baseline clonality exceeded that of age-matched healthy donors and correlated strongly with circulating CD8+ T-cell counts. Clonality increased at ibrutinib response, stayed stable in sustained remission, and fell back toward baseline at progression. Lymph node repertoires were not examined, and the timing of sampling was not matched between patients in sustained remission and those whose disease progressed.

V is pared back by 3 bases and J by 6 bases, with 9 bases lying between the germline termini. The CDR3 starts with the cysteine, ends with the phenylalanine, and has 11 residues. The read is trimmed to its CDR3 DNA, 33 bases read in frame from base 1. CDR1 and CDR2, per the germline V gene (reference sequence), are DFQATT and SNEGSKA. A MiSeq instrument was used for deep resolution sequencing, which targeted depths ranging from 1 in 1 million up to 1 in 200,000 T cells, with coverage averaging 10x for each clonotype. The immunoSEQ hsTCRB Kit was used to generate TCR beta libraries. As for the authors' bioinformatics: ImmunoSEQ Data Assistant and ImmunoSEQ Analyzer were used for data analysis, and V, D and J genes were assigned according to IMGT definitions. Clonality, which ranges from 0 to 1, was calculated as one minus the normalized Shannon entropy of productive rearrangement frequencies. Only overrepresented clonotypes making up at least 0.05% of each patient's repertoire were included in the public clonotype analysis. Repertoires from approximately 13 age-matched healthy donors in immuneACCESS were used as clonality controls. Drawn from immuneACCESS, this table holds only the in-frame rearrangements with V and J called that TCRdb kept. Clones are partly lost; checked studies trace under half to an unresolved V gene and leave the rest unexplained. The DNA was the basis for D and trimming; V, J and clone size are from that table. In all, the sample holds about 34,000 clones, and approximately 70% of those were seen once. Jointly, the top ten make up about 27% of the sample.

A note on this clone: The specificity of this receptor is unknown. Base qualities are not provided; no much larger clone lies one nucleotide away.

For TCR beta library preparation, 1.5 to 2 micrograms of genomic DNA were isolated from cryopreserved PBMCs. Longitudinal blood samples from CLL patients receiving ibrutinib monotherapy were subjected to high-throughput TCR beta sequencing. The patients were enrolled in a single-center, open-label phase 2 trial of ibrutinib monotherapy. The TCR originated in a human donor with chronic lymphocytic leukemia. This sequence uses TRBV20-1 and TRBJ2-7; the D segment could be TRBD1, given 6 matching bases. This material consisted of PBMCs, taken before ibrutinib treatment. The sequence in DNA is TGCAGTGCTAGGACACAGGGCGAGCAGTACTTC. Translated, it reads CSARTQGEQYF.